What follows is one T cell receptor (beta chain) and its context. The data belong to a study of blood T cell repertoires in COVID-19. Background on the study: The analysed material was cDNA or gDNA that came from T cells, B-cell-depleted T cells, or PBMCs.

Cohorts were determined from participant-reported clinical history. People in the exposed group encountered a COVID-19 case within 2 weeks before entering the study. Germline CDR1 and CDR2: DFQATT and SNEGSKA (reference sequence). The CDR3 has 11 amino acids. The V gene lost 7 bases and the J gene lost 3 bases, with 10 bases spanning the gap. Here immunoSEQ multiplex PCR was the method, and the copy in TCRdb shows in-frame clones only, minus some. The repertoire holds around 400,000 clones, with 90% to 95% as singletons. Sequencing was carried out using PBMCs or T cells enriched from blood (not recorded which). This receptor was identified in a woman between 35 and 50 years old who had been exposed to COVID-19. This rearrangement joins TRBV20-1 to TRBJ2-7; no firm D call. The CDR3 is CSVQDYYEQYF. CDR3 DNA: TGCAGTGTCCAGGATTACTACGAGCAGTACTTC.